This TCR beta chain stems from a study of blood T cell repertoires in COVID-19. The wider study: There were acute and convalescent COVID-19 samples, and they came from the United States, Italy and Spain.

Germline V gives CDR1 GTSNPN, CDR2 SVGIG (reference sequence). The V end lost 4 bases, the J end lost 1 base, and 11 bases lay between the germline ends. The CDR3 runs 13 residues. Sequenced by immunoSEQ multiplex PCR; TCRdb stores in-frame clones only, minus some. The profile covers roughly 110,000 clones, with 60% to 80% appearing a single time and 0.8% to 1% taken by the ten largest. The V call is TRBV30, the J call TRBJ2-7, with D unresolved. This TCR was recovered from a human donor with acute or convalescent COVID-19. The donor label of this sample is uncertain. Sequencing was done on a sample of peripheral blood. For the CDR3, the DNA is TGTGCCTGGAAGCCCCGGCGGTCCTACGAGCAGTACTTC. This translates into CAWKPRRSYEQYF.